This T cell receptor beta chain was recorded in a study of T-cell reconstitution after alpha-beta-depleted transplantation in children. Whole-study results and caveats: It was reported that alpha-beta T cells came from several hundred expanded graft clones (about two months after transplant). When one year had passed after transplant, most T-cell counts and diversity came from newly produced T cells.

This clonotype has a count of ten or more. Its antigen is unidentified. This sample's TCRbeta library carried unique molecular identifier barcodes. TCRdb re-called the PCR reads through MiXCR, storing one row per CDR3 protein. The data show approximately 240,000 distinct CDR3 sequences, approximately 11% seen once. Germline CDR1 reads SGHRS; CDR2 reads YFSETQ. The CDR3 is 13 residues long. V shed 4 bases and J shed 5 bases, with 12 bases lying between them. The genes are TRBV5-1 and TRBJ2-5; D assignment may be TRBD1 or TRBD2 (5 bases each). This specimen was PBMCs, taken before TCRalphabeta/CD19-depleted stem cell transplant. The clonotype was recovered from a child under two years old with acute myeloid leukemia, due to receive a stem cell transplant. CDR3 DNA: TGCGCCAGCAGCCCCTGGGGGTTGGAGACCCAGTACTTC. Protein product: CASSPWGLETQYF.